This passage covers 10 T cell receptor beta chains from one sample sequenced in a study of cytomegalovirus exposure and HLA in healthy donors. Researchers ran the PCR with 60 Vbeta and 13 Jbeta primers. TCRdb's table, derived via immunoSEQ multiplex PCR, lists solely in-frame clones and lacks some. Of about 140,000 clones listed, approximately 87% are singletons. The sequenced sample was PBMCs. The receptors derive from a woman in her twenties or thirties in good health and CMV-seronegative.

This sequence joins TRBV2 and TRBJ2-7, with 7 bases identical to TRBD1. V gave up 3 bases and J gave up 0 bases; unmatched junction bases: 5. Germline V gene lookup returns CDR1 SNHLY and CDR2 FYNNEI. The CDR3 runs 15 residues. DNA of the CDR3: TGTGCCAGCAGTGATGTGGGACAGCGCTCCTACGAGCAGTACTTC. Its protein product is CASSDVGQRSYEQYF. Variable domain in full (rest from reference TRBV2 and TRBJ2-7): EPEVTQTPSHQVTQMGQEVILRCVPISNHLYFYWYRQILGQKVEFLVSFYNNEISEKSEIFDDQFSVERPDGSNFTLKIRSTKLEDSAMYFCASSDVGQRSYEQYFGPGTRLTVT.

The chain carries TRBV30 and TRBJ2-3, with D possibly being TRBD2 (5 bases). This CDR3 is 12 amino acids long. V lost 4 bases and J lost 4, with 9 bases in between. Germline V lookup: CDR1 GTSNPN, CDR2 SVGIG (reference sequence). Here the CDR3 reads CAWTSKADTQYF. CDR3 nucleotides: TGTGCCTGGACTAGCAAAGCAGATACGCAGTATTTT.

The genes are TRBV7-8 and TRBJ1-5; D perhaps matches TRBD1 (5 bases). Trimming took off 1 base at V and 1 base at J, with 8 bases between the two ends. CDR3 length: 15 amino acids. Germline assignment: CDR1 SGHVS and CDR2 FQNEAQ. Here the CDR3 DNA reads TGTGCCAGCAGCTTAGGGCAGGGAAGCAATCAGCCCCAGCATTTT. Translating gives CASSLGQGSNQPQHF.

The chain has TRBV9 and TRBJ1-2; 10 nucleotides align to TRBD1. The J segment lost 6 bases and the V segment lost 4 bases, leaving 6 bases of the junction unmatched. Germline assignment: CDR1 SGDLS and CDR2 YYNGEE. The CDR3 length is 14 residues. The CDR3 DNA sequence: TGTGCCAGCAGCCGACAGGGGGCAAGTGATGGCTACACCTTC. Its translation is CASSRQGASDGYTF.

This rearrangement joins TRBV11-2 to TRBJ1-1; 7 bases line up with TRBD1. The CDR3 length is 14 residues. Germline V gives CDR1 SGHAT, CDR2 FQNNGV. The V gene end was trimmed by 5 bases and the J gene end by 1 base; junction bases not matched to a gene: 4. The chain's CDR3 is CASSPRQGNTEAFF. The CDR3 region has the DNA TGTGCCAGCAGCCCTAGACAGGGGAACACTGAAGCTTTCTTT.

The rearrangement links TRBV7-8 to TRBJ2-7; 10 nucleotides match TRBD2. The CDR3 is 16 residues long. V was pared by 1 base and J by 2 bases, with 5 bases of the junction left unmatched. The V gene's germline CDR1 is SGHVS and CDR2 FQNEAQ. The CDR3 spells CASSLVGLAGAYEQYF. DNA of the CDR3: TGTGCCAGCAGCTTAGTTGGGCTAGCGGGGGCCTACGAGCAGTACTTC. The entire variable domain, with the rest obtained from reference TRBV7-8 and TRBJ2-7, is as follows: GAGVSQSPRYKVAKRGQDVALRCDPISGHVSLFWYQQALGQGPEFLTYFQNEAQLDKSGLPSDRFFAERPEGSVSTLKIQRTQQEDSAVYLCASSLVGLAGAYEQYFGPGTRLTVT.

The V gene is TRBV28, the J gene TRBJ2-3; 7 bases fit TRBD2. The CDR3 is made up of 15 amino acids. Germline values: CDR1 MDHEN, CDR2 SYDVKM. V trimming: 0 bases; J trimming: 0 bases; junction bases outside the gene matches: 0. The CDR3, as DNA: TGTGCCAGCAGTTTATGGGGGGGGAGCACAGATACGCAGTATTTT. It encodes CASSLWGGSTDTQYF.

The chain couples TRBV29-1 to TRBJ2-1; 9 nucleotides agree with TRBD2. This CDR3 has 12 amino acids. Per the germline V gene, CDR1 is SQVTM and CDR2 is ANQGSEA. V was pared by 4 bases and J by 8 bases, with 3 bases of the junction left unmatched. This CDR3 is CSVGLAVHEQFF. The CDR3 coding sequence is TGCAGCGTTGGACTAGCGGTCCATGAGCAGTTCTTC.

The chain recombines TRBV30 with TRBJ1-3, with D unclear. V lost 0 bases and J lost 0, with 9 bases in between. The V gene's germline CDR1 is GTSNPN and CDR2 SVGIG (reference sequence). This CDR3 region has 15 residues. For the CDR3, the DNA is TGTGCCTGGAGTGTAGGTAGGAGCTCTGGAAACACCATATATTTT. This gives the protein CAWSVGRSSGNTIYF. The full variable domain, in which reference TRBV30 and TRBJ1-3 provide the parts outside the CDR3, is SQTIHQWPATLVQPVGSPLSLECTVEGTSNPNLYWYRQAAGRGLQLLFYSVGIGQISSEVPQNLSASRPQDRQFILSSKKLLLSDSGFYLCAWSVGRSSGNTIYFGEGSWLTVV.

The CDR3 nucleotides are TGTGCCAGCAGTTTTCCACCGGCAGATGGGGCAAAACTGTTTTTT. Translated: CASSFPPADGAKLFF. The V gene is TRBV28, the J gene TRBJ1-4; maybe TRBD1 (5 bases). The V and J ends lost 3 bases and 10 bases respectively, with 18 bases between them. The CDR3 length is 15 residues. Germline V gene lookup returns CDR1 MDHEN and CDR2 SYDVKM.